This TCR beta chain derives from a study of blood T cell repertoires in COVID-19. Overall study: Collection of acute and convalescent COVID-19 samples took place in the United States, Italy and Spain.

Repertoires were generated with immunoSEQ multiplex PCR, while TCRdb's copy carries only in-frame clones and drops some. The sample carries 20,000 or so clones, roughly 88% recorded once. CDR1 and CDR2 from the germline V gene are SGHNT and YENEEA. The CDR3 sequence is 15 residues long. Trimming cost V 4 bases and J 7 bases; bases outside gene matches: 6. Adults between about 18 and 95 years of age took part from about two dozen US areas. Two negative PCRs, clearance, or symptom resolution had been documented for recovered Cohort 3 donors. The chain combines TRBV11-3 with TRBJ2-1; 11 nucleotides match TRBD1. This receptor was identified in a woman aged 25 to 39 who had recovered from COVID-19. The sample comprised PBMCs or T cells enriched from blood (not recorded which). CDR3 DNA: TGTGCCAGCAGCTCCGGACAGGGGGCTTTGAATGAGCAGTTCTTC. It is translated as CASSSGQGALNEQFF.